Each of the 14 T cell receptor beta chains below was sequenced from the same sample in a study of blood T cell repertoires in COVID-19. Assay: immunoSEQ multiplex PCR; the TCRdb copy retains only in-frame clones and omits some. The sample has approximately 240,000 clones; 80% to 90% are singletons. The sequenced material came from peripheral blood. These receptors came from a man in his fifties with acute or convalescent COVID-19.

This chain links TRBV7-3 with TRBJ2-1; 8 positions agree with TRBD2. The length of the CDR3 is 18 residues. With 2 bases clipped from V and 5 bases from J, the junction kept 14 bases outside the gene matches. Germline V gene data show CDR1 as SGHTA and CDR2 as FQGTGA. The chain's CDR3 is CASSLLAGGRVPNNEQFF. The CDR3 DNA is TGTGCCAGCAGCTTACTTGCGGGAGGCCGAGTCCCTAACAATGAGCAGTTCTTC. The whole variable domain, remainder taken from reference TRBV7-3 and TRBJ2-1, is GAGVSQTPSNKVTEKGKYVELRCDPISGHTALYWYRQSLGQGPEFLIYFQGTGAADDSGLPNDRFFAVRPEGSVSTLKIQRTERGDSAVYLCASSLLAGGRVPNNEQFFGPGTRLTVL.

The rearrangement uses TRBV19 and TRBJ1-4; D remains ambiguous. This CDR3 contains 16 residues. Germline values: CDR1 LNHDA, CDR2 SQIVND (reference sequence). Trimming removed 9 bases at V and 8 bases at J, with 25 bases between. The DNA of the CDR3 is TGTGCCAGAGGGAGCCTTGAAGCGTCTTTTAAGGAAAAACTGTTTTTT. Protein product: CARGSLEASFKEKLFF.

This clone was detected a few times. The J gene is TRBJ2-1, the V gene TRBV5-6; D is undetermined. The CDR3 consists of 15 residues. CDR1 and CDR2 (germline): SGHDT, YYEEEE. Trimming cost V 3 bases and J 7 bases, with 17 bases left between them. The CDR3 nucleotides are TGTGCCAGCAGCTCCCCCACCGAAATTCGGAATGAGCAGTTCTTC. This sequence encodes CASSSPTEIRNEQFF. Using reference TRBV5-6 and TRBJ2-1 for the parts outside the CDR3, the full variable domain is DAGVTQSPTHLIKTRGQQVTLRCSPKSGHDTVSWYQQALGQGPQFIFQYYEEEERQRGNFPDRFSGHQFPNYSSELNVNALLLGDSALYLCASSSPTEIRNEQFFGPGTRLTVL.

The chain carries TRBV27 and TRBJ1-1, with a weak D call TRBD1 (6 bases). Germline V gene data show CDR1 as MNHEY and CDR2 as SMNVEV (reference sequence). The V end lost 0 bases, the J end lost 1 base, and 9 bases lay between the germline ends. This CDR3 region has 15 residues. CDR3 nucleotides: TGTGCCAGCAGTTTATCCCAGGGGTCGAACACTGAAGCTTTCTTT. Translated: CASSLSQGSNTEAFF.

The CDR3 sequence: CASSPSTATGSGANVLTF. The CDR3 DNA follows: TGCGCCAGCAGCCCCAGCACCGCGACGGGTTCTGGGGCCAACGTCCTGACTTTC. V usage is TRBV5-1 and J usage is TRBJ2-6; D gene uncertain. Trimming took 4 bases from V and 1 from J, leaving 18 bases between them. Germline CDR1 SGHRS, CDR2 YFSETQ. The CDR3 covers 18 residues.

The genes are TRBV4-1 and TRBJ2-7, with D hard to call. The CDR3 covers 13 residues. V lost 4 bases and J 3 bases, leaving 10 bases between the germline ends. Germline V gene lookup returns CDR1 MGHRA and CDR2 YSYEKL. The CDR3 here is CASSLKLIYEQYF. In nucleotides, the CDR3 is TGCGCCAGCAGCCTTAAGCTAATCTACGAGCAGTACTTC.

The chain combines TRBV27 with TRBJ1-5, with TRBD1 as a possible D gene (6 bases). Trimming removed 1 base at V and 5 bases at J, with 12 bases between. CDR3 length equals 15 residues. Germline CDR1 MNHEY, CDR2 SMNVEV (reference sequence). CDR3 nucleotide sequence: TGTGCCAGCAGTTTATGGGGGCATAATTATCAGCCCCAGCATTTT. Translated: CASSLWGHNYQPQHF.

This chain joins TRBV27 and TRBJ1-1; 8 nucleotides align to TRBD1. CDR1 MNHEY and CDR2 SMNVEV come from the germline V gene (reference sequence). Germline trimming cut 4 bases from V and 1 base from J; bases unmatched to any gene: 2. The CDR3 length is 14 residues. The CDR3 protein is CASSSGQGNTEAFF. The CDR3 coding sequence is TGTGCCAGCAGTTCCGGACAGGGGAACACTGAAGCTTTCTTT.

V gene TRBV9 combines with J gene TRBJ2-3, with TRBD1 identical over 7 bases. V shed 3 bases and J 5 bases; nucleotides not matched to a gene: 9. From germline, CDR1 is SGDLS and CDR2 YYNGEE. This CDR3 has 15 residues. CDR3 bases: TGTGCCAGCAGCGCCCCAGGGACAGTAGGAGATACGCAGTATTTT. Translating gives CASSAPGTVGDTQYF.

This clone appeared a single time. The V call is TRBV4-1, the J call TRBJ1-2, with 8 positions matching TRBD1. This CDR3 region has 13 residues. CDR1 is MGHRA and CDR2 is YSYEKL in the germline V gene. Trimming at V came to 4 bases and at J to 3 bases, leaving 1 base not matched to a gene. This CDR3 reads CASSPDRDYGYTF. Written as DNA, the CDR3 is TGCGCCAGCAGCCCGGACAGGGACTATGGCTACACCTTC.

CDR3 nucleotide sequence: TGCGCCAGCAGCACCGGGACAGGGGCTGAAGCTTTCTTT. Its translation: CASSTGTGAEAFF. The chain is built from TRBV5-1 and TRBJ1-1, with 10 bases that match TRBD1. Trimming at V came to 4 bases and at J to 6 bases, leaving 3 bases not matched to a gene. The CDR3 covers 13 residues. CDR1 is SGHRS, CDR2 YFSETQ, per germline. Variable domain in full (rest from reference TRBV5-1 and TRBJ1-1): KAGVTQTPRYLIKTRGQQVTLSCSPISGHRSVSWYQQTPGQGLQFLFEYFSETQRNKGNFPGRFSGRQFSNSRSEMNVSTLELGDSALYLCASSTGTGAEAFFGQGTRLTVV.

The chain's CDR3 is CASGAGGTPQETQYF. In nucleotides, the CDR3 is TGTGCCAGTGGGGCGGGGGGGACCCCCCAAGAGACCCAGTACTTC. J is TRBJ2-5 and V is TRBV19; 9 bases align to TRBD2. V lost 8 bases, J lost 1 base, and 8 bases stayed unmatched. This CDR3 is 15 amino acids long. Germline-derived CDR1 and CDR2 are LNHDA and SQIVND (reference sequence).

The chain couples TRBV4-2 to TRBJ2-5; TRBD2 might be the D (5 bases). V was pared by 1 base and J by 5 bases, with 17 bases between. This CDR3 is 16 amino acids long. Germline loops: CDR1 LGHNA, CDR2 YNFKEQ. CDR3 DNA: TGTGCCAGCAGCCAAGGTCGCGGGCGCGAGTGGGAGACCCAGTACTTC. It codes for CASSQGRGREWETQYF.

This clone has only one observation. The chain joins TRBV7-9 to TRBJ1-1; D is unclear. Between the trimmed V and J ends, which lost 0 bases and 6 bases, there was a span of 8 bases. The V gene's germline CDR1 is SEHNR and CDR2 FQNEAQ (reference sequence). CDR3 size: 13 residues. CDR3 nucleotides: TGTGCCAGCAGCTTAGCGAGCATCTCTGAAGCTTTCTTT. It encodes CASSLASISEAFF.